A single sample is the source of the 15 T cell receptor beta chains below, sequenced in a study of cytomegalovirus exposure and HLA in healthy donors. Use of 60 Vbeta and 13 Jbeta primers characterized the PCR. Sequenced by immunoSEQ multiplex PCR; TCRdb stores in-frame clones only, minus some. The table has 200,000 to 250,000 clones, about 85% seen once. The sequenced sample was PBMCs. The receptors come from a woman aged 45-60 years in good health and CMV-seropositive.

This sequence joins TRBV19 and TRBJ2-7; 7 positions agree with TRBD2. The CDR3 runs 16 residues. Germline loops: CDR1 LNHDA, CDR2 SQIVND (reference sequence). J was trimmed by 2 bases and V by 3 bases; bases with no gene match: 10. The CDR3 DNA is TGTGCCAGTAGTATCTCAGCGAGCGGGGAAACCTACGAGCAGTACTTC. Amino acids: CASSISASGETYEQYF.

The chain carries TRBV11-2 and TRBJ1-3; 7 bases are a match to TRBD1. CDR3 length equals 16 residues. CDR1 is SGHAT, CDR2 FQNNGV, per germline. J gave up 5 bases and V 4 bases, and 11 bases lay outside the gene matches. The CDR3 reads CASSSLGTAKRNTIYF. The DNA for the CDR3 is TGTGCCAGCAGCTCGCTCGGGACAGCGAAAAGAAACACCATATATTTT.

The gene calls are TRBV6-5 and TRBJ2-5, with 7 bases identical to TRBD2. V shed 6 bases and J 4 bases; nucleotides not matched to a gene: 8. This CDR3 comprises 14 residues. CDR1 is MNHEY and CDR2 is SVGAGI in the germline V gene. The DNA for the CDR3 is TGTGCCAGCAGCTTGGGGGGGAGAAGAGAGACCCAGTACTTC. This codes for CASSLGGRRETQYF.

The chain links TRBV6-6 to TRBJ1-3, with no clear D. The CDR3 runs to 14 residues. Germline V gives CDR1 MNHNY, CDR2 SVGAGI (reference sequence). The V gene lost 2 bases and the J gene lost 1 base, with 6 bases spanning the gap. CDR3: CASSYGLSGNTIYF. The CDR3 DNA reads TGTGCCAGCAGTTACGGCCTTTCTGGAAACACCATATATTTT.

This clone has just one count. The genes are TRBV9 and TRBJ2-1; possibly TRBD1 for D (6 bases). V was pared by 0 bases and J by 9 bases, with 13 bases between. This CDR3 is 14 amino acids long. The germline V gene has CDR1 SGDLS and CDR2 YYNGEE. CDR3 bases: TGTGCCAGCAGCGTAGAATCGGGCAGGGGTGAGCAGTTCTTC. The encoded protein is CASSVESGRGEQFF.

V is TRBV15 and J is TRBJ2-1; 10 positions agree with TRBD1. V was clipped by 2 bases and J by 8 bases; unmatched bases: 6. The CDR3 length is 15 residues. Germline V gene data show CDR1 as LNHNV and CDR2 as YYDKDF (reference sequence). The CDR3 is CATSRYRQGAHEQFF. The CDR3 region has the DNA TGTGCCACCAGCAGATACCGACAGGGGGCGCATGAGCAGTTCTTC.

The rearrangement joins TRBV5-1 to TRBJ2-2, with a tentative D call TRBD1 (6 bases). Germline V gene lookup returns CDR1 SGHRS and CDR2 YFSETQ. This CDR3 comprises 16 residues. Trimming left V 0 bases short and J 5 bases short, with 14 bases between. CDR3 nucleotides: TGCGCCAGCAGCTTGGCCGGTTTCGACAGGACCGGGGAGCTGTTTTTT. This translates into CASSLAGFDRTGELFF.

This sequence joins TRBV29-1 and TRBJ1-2, with D possibly TRBD1 on 5 matching bases. The CDR3 length is 12 residues. Trimming removed 3 bases at V and 7 bases at J, with 12 bases between. CDR1 and CDR2 (germline): SQVTM, ANQGSEA. CDR3 loop: CSVDRDLGGYTF. The CDR3 region has the DNA TGCAGCGTTGACAGGGATTTGGGTGGCTACACCTTC.

The chain carries TRBV4-1 and TRBJ1-5; no clear D gene. In germline, CDR1 is MGHRA, CDR2 YSYEKL. With 0 bases removed from V and 3 bases from J, the gap between germline ends came to 9 bases. The CDR3 totals 15 residues. Here the CDR3 DNA reads TGCGCCAGCAGCCAAGACGAGGGTTCCAATCAGCCCCAGCATTTT. It specifies CASSQDEGSNQPQHF.

The chain uses TRBV4-1 and TRBJ1-5; D gene uncertain. V was pared by 3 bases and J by 0 bases, with 12 bases between. Germline V gives CDR1 MGHRA, CDR2 YSYEKL. CDR3 length equals 16 residues. CDR3 nucleotides: TGCGCCAGCAGCCAGGCTCACACATATAGCAATCAGCCCCAGCATTTT. Translated, it gives CASSQAHTYSNQPQHF.

The count of this clone is one. The chain recombines TRBV7-8 with TRBJ2-7; TRBD1 matches at 10 bases. Germline V gives CDR1 SGHVS, CDR2 FQNEAQ. The CDR3 contains 16 residues. The V and J ends lost 5 bases and 5 bases, in that order; junction bases with no gene match: 12. CDR3 protein: CASSIWTGGNFDEQYF. The CDR3 nucleotides are TGTGCCAGCAGCATCTGGACAGGGGGGAATTTTGACGAGCAGTACTTC.

The V call is TRBV5-6, the J call TRBJ2-5; 12 bases agree with TRBD1. Unmatched junction bases numbered 8, after V lost 0 bases and J lost 5 bases. This CDR3 region has 17 residues. Germline CDR1 and CDR2: SGHDT and YYEEEE. The DNA of the CDR3 is TGTGCCAGCAGCTTGGAGGGGACAGGGGGCTTTGGGGAGACCCAGTACTTC. Its translation: CASSLEGTGGFGETQYF.

The gene calls are TRBV7-9 and TRBJ2-3; 7 nucleotides line up with TRBD1. The CDR3 runs 16 residues. V was clipped by 4 bases and J by 0 bases; unmatched bases: 7. The V gene's germline CDR1 is SEHNR and CDR2 FQNEAQ (reference sequence). The CDR3 is CASSSSWDRSTDTQYF. For the CDR3, the DNA is TGTGCCAGCAGCTCGTCGTGGGACAGAAGCACAGATACGCAGTATTTT.

As DNA, the CDR3 is TGTGCCAGCAGCTTAACTATACCAAGGTCCTCCGGGCAGTTCTTC. Translating it yields CASSLTIPRSSGQFF. The V call is TRBV7-2, the J call TRBJ2-1, with D unresolved. Per the germline V gene, CDR1 is SGHTA and CDR2 is FQGNSA. The V gene lost 2 bases and the J gene lost 12 bases, with 20 bases spanning the gap. CDR3 length: 15 amino acids. Supplemented by reference TRBV7-2 and TRBJ2-1, the full variable domain reads GAGVSQSPSNKVTEKGKDVELRCDPISGHTALYWYRQSLGQGLEFLIYFQGNSAPDKSGLPSDRFSAERTGGSVSTLTIQRTQQEDSAVYLCASSLTIPRSSGQFFGPGTRLTVL.

J is TRBJ2-5 and V is TRBV19; D is unclear. The length of the CDR3 is 13 residues. Germline V gene sequence: CDR1 LNHDA, CDR2 SQIVND (reference sequence). V was cut by 3 bases and J by 2 bases, with 7 bases left in between. CDR3 loop: CASSISRQETQYF. CDR3 nucleotides: TGTGCCAGTAGTATCTCCAGGCAAGAGACCCAGTACTTC.